The present TCR beta chain was sequenced within a study of T cell responses to AZD1222 COVID-19 vaccine. The data were produced by immunoSEQ multiplex PCR, yet TCRdb's version contains in-frame clones alone and is incomplete. The table shows roughly 190,000 clones, with roughly 92% occurring only once. Study-level points and caveats: Donors were chiefly white British, with a greater number of females, and clonal diversity was perhaps underestimated. Close to half of all spike-specific TCRs reportedly target regions of the variants that are unmutated. Samples come after the peak T cell response, not at day 14.

The table lists this clone with a count of one. Its specificity is unknown. The CDR3 is made up of 14 amino acids. Germline lookup yields CDR1 KGHDR and CDR2 SFDVKD. The V end lost 3 bases, the J end lost 8 bases, and 15 bases lay between the germline ends. Specimen: peripheral blood, collected 28 days after the second AZD1222 dose. This TCR was recovered from an adult who received the AZD1222 COVID-19 vaccine. The V call is TRBV24-1, the J call TRBJ1-2; TRBD1 is a possible D gene (6 bases). The CDR3 spells CATSDPGEIGGYTF. The DNA for the CDR3 is TGTGCCACCAGTGATCCAGGGGAAATCGGCGGCTACACCTTC.